The clone carrying this TCR beta chain was seen just once. Then a second PCR, running about 6 to 12 cycles, was carried out with a sample-barcoded 5' primer and a J-beta primer mix. TCRdb redid the calling of the 5' RACE reads with MiXCR, one entry per CDR3 protein. The data hold approximately 2,000,000 distinct CDR3 sequences, with about two fifths observed a single time. The entry originates in a study of blood T cells in healthy people across ages. Germline lookup yields CDR1 ENHRY and CDR2 SYGVKD. The CDR3 is made up of 14 amino acids. The sequencing input was blood. The sequence came from a human donor in good health. The chain recombines TRBV10-3 with TRBJ2-3, with D possibly matching TRBD2 (5 bases). Here the CDR3 reads CATTSSGSEDTQYF. In DNA form, the CDR3 reads TGTGCTACCACGAGCTCGGGGAGTGAAGATACGCAGTATTTT.